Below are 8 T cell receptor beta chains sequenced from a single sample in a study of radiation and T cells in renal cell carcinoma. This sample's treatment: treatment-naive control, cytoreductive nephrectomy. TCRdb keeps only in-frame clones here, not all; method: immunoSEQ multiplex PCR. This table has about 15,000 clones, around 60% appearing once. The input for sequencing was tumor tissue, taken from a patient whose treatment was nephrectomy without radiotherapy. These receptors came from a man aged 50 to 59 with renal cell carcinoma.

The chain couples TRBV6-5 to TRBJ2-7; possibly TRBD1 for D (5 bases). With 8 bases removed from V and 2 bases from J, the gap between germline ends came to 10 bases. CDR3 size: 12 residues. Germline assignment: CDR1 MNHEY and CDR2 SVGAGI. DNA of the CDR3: TGTGCCAGCGAGCAGGGTACCTACGAGCAGTACTTC. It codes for CASEQGTYEQYF.

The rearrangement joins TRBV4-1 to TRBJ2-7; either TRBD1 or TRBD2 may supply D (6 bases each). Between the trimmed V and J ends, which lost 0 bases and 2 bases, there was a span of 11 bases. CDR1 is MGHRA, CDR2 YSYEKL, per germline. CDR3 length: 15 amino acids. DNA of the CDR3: TGCGCCAGCAGCCAAGATGAGAGGGGGGCCTACGAGCAGTACTTC. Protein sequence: CASSQDERGAYEQYF.

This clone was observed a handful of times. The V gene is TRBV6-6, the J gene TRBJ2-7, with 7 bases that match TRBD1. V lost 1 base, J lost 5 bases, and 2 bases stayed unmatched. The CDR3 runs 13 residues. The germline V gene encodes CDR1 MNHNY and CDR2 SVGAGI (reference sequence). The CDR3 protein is CASSYYQGDEQYF. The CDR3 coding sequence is TGTGCCAGCAGTTACTATCAGGGGGACGAGCAGTACTTC.

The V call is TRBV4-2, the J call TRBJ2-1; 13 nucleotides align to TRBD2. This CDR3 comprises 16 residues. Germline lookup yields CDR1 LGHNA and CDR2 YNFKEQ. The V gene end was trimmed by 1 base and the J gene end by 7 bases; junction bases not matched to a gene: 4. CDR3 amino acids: CASSQGGTSGINEQFF. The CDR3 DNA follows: TGTGCCAGCAGCCAAGGCGGGACTAGCGGGATAAATGAGCAGTTCTTC.

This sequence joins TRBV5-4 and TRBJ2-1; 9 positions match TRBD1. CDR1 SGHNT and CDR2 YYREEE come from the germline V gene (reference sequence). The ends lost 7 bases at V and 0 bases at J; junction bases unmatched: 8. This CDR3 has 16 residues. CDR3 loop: CASSKGQGSSYNEQFF. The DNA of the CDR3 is TGTGCCAGCTCCAAGGGACAGGGCAGCTCCTACAATGAGCAGTTCTTC.

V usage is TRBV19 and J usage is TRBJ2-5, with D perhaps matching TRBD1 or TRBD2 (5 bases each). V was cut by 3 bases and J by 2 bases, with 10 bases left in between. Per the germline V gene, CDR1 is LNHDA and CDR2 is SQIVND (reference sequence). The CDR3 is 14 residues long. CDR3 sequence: CASSIIWGQETQYF. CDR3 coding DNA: TGTGCCAGTAGTATCATCTGGGGGCAAGAGACCCAGTACTTC.

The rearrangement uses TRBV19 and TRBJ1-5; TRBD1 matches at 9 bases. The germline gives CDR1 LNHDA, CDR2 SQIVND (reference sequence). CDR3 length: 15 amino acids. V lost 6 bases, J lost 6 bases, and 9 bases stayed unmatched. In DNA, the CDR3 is TGTGCCAGTAGACCTGGGGACAGGGCAGTTCAGCCCCAGCATTTT. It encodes CASRPGDRAVQPQHF.

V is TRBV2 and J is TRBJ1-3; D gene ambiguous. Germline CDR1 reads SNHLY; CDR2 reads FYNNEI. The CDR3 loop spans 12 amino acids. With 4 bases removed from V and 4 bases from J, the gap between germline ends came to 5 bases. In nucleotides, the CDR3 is TGTGCCAGCAGTGTATCCGGAAACACCATATATTTT. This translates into CASSVSGNTIYF.